This T cell receptor beta chain was found in a study of blood T cells in healthy people across ages. Whenever a sample was processed, at least 6.5 million PBMCs were isolated. In the case of this clonotype: Antigen specificity is unknown.

The use of a sample-barcoded 5' primer and a J-beta primer mix characterized a second PCR of about 7 to 12 cycles. Every cDNA molecule carried a tag from a template-switch adaptor bearing 12 random nucleotides. Each CDR3 protein gets one entry after TCRdb re-called the 5' RACE reads with MiXCR. The sample contains 1,500,000 or so distinct CDR3 sequences, around 59% of which appear only once. Findings and caveats of the study: Whereas aged donors had fewer naive CD4+ cells, long-lived donors had more of them and higher diversity. What prevented conclusive comparison of naive and antigen-experienced cells was that PBMCs were unsorted.

CDR3 size: 14 residues. Between the trimmed V and J ends, which lost 2 bases and 7 bases, there was a span of 12 bases. Germline CDR1 MNHEY, CDR2 SVGEGT. This clonotype was obtained from a man younger than 35 in good health. The sequencing input was blood. This chain uses TRBV6-2 or TRBV6-3 with TRBJ2-1; no firm D call. CDR3 region: CASSYIPGRNEQFF. Written as DNA, the CDR3 is TGTGCCAGCAGTTACATTCCGGGTCGAAATGAGCAGTTCTTC.